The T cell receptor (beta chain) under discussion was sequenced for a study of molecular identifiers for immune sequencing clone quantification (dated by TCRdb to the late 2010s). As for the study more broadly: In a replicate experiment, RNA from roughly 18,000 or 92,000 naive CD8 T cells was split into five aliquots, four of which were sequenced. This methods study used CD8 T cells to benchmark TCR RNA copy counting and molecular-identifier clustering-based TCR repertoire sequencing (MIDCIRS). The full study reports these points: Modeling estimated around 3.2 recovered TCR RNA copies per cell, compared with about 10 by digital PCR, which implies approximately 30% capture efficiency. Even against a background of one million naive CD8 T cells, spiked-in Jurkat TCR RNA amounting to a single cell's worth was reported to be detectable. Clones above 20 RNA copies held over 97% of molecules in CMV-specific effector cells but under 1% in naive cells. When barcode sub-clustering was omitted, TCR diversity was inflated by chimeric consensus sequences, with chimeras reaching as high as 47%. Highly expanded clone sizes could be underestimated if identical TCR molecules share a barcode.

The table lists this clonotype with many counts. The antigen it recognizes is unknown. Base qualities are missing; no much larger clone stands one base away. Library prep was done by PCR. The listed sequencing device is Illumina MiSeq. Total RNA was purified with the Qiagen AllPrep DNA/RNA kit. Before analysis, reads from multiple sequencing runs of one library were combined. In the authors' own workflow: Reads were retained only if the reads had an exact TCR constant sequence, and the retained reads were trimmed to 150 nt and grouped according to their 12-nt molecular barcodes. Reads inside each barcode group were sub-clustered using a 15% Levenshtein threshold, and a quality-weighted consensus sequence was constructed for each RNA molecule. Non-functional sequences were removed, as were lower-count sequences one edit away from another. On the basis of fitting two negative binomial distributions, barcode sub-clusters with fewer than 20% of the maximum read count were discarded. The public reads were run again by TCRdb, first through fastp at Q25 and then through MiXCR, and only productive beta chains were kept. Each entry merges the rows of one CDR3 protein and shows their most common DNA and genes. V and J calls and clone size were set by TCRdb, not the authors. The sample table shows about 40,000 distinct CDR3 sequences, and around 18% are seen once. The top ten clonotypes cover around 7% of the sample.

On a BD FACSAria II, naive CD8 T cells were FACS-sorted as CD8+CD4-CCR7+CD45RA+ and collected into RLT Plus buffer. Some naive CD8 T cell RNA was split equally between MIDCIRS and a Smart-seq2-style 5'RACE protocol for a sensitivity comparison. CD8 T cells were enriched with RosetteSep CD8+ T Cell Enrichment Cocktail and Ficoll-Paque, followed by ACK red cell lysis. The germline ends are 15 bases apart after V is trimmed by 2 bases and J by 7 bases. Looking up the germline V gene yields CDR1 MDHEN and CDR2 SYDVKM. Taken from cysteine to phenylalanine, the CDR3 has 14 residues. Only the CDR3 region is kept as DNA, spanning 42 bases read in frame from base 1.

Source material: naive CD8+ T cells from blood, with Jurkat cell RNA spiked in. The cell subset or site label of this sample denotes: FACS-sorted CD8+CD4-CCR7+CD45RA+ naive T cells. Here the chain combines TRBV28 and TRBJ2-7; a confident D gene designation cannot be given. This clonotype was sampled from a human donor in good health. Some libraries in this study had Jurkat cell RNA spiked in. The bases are TGTGCCAGCAGTTTAGGTAGCCCTCTCGTGGAGCAGTACTTC. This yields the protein CASSLGSPLVEQYF. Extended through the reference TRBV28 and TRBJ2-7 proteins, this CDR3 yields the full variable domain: DVKVTQSSRYLVKRTGEKVFLECVQDMDHENMFWYRQDPGLGLRLIYFSYDVKMKEKGDIPEGYSVSREKKERFSLILESASTNQTSMYLCASSLGSPLVEQYFGPGTRLTVT.